This T cell receptor beta chain was recovered during a study of blood T cell repertoires in COVID-19. On the study more broadly: Researchers got acute and convalescent COVID-19 samples from the United States, Italy and Spain. Sample material is recorded as cDNA or gDNA derived from T cells, B-cell-depleted T cells, or PBMCs.

Sequencing was performed with immunoSEQ multiplex PCR; in TCRdb, only in-frame clones are kept and a portion is missing. The data hold fewer than 250,000 clones, with around four fifths observed a single time. This CDR3 has 13 residues. The germline V and J ends were trimmed by 4 bases and 2 bases, with 6 bases remaining between them. Germline-derived CDR1 and CDR2 are MNHEY and SMNVEV (reference sequence). This clone has only one observation. Other DNA sequences in the sample encode the same CDR3. The receptor's source is a woman aged 45-65 years with acute or convalescent COVID-19. The sample taken for sequencing was peripheral blood. The V call is TRBV27, the J call TRBJ1-5; D perhaps matches TRBD1 (5 bases). The CDR3 here is CASSSGGNQPQHF. As DNA, the CDR3 is TGTGCCAGCAGTTCGGGGGGCAATCAGCCCCAGCATTTT.